The table lists the clone carrying this T cell receptor (beta chain) with a few counts. Its antigen is not identified. The sample belongs to a study of CD8 T cells in ankylosing spondylitis. Broader study findings: It was reported that disease-linked clones were significantly enriched in matched ankylosing spondylitis synovial fluid.

The CDR3 extends over 16 amino acids. V was cut by 4 bases and J by 3 bases, with 18 bases left in between. Germline-derived CDR1 and CDR2 are KGHSH and LQKENI. TCRdb passed the 5' RACE reads through MiXCR, listing each CDR3 protein once. This table holds 150,000 to 200,000 distinct CDR3 sequences, approximately 13% found once. This rearrangement joins TRBV18 to TRBJ1-2; tentative D call: TRBD1 (5 bases). This clonotype originated in a female donor with ankylosing spondylitis or in good health (not recorded which). Sequencing was carried out using blood, either unsorted or a sorted T cell fraction (not recorded which). This CDR3 reads CASSRLSGTDYYGYTF. CDR3 bases: TGTGCCAGCTCACGATTATCCGGGACGGACTACTATGGCTACACCTTC. Complete variable domain (other parts from reference TRBV18 and TRBJ1-2): NAGVMQNPRHLVRRRGQEARLRCSPMKGHSHVYWYRQLPEEGLKFMVYLQKENIIDESGMPKERFSAEFPKEGPSILRIQQVVRGDSAAYFCASSRLSGTDYYGYTFGSGTRLTVV.